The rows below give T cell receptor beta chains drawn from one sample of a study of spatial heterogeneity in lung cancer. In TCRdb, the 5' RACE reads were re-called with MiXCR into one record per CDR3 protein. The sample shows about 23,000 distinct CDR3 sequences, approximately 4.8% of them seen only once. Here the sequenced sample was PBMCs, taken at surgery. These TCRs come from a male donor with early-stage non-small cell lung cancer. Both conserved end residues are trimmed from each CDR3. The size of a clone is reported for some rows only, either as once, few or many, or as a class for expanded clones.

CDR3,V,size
ASSERGEYEKLF,TRBV7-6,.
ATSDLSVAGSGELF,TRBV24-1,medium-sized
ASSLDRAHLSGNTIY,TRBV12-3/TRBV12-4,many
AIRAGSTDTQY,TRBV10-3,medium-sized
ASTADSRTNEKLF,TRBV18,.
ASSPFPGPDTF,TRBV23-1,many
ASTNQGTVKEQF,TRBV5-4,.
ASSLGSSYNEQF,TRBV7-2,many
ASLGPAYNEQF,TRBV6-2/TRBV6-3,many
ASSNRQGPYEQY,TRBV25-1,many
SAREIGVHNEQF,TRBV20-1,many
ASSPTSGGALVYNEQF,TRBV6-2/TRBV6-3,many